The clone carrying this TCR beta chain came up a few times. The entry originates in a study of cytomegalovirus exposure and HLA in healthy donors. The primer mix had 60 Vbeta and 13 Jbeta primers. Sequenced by immunoSEQ multiplex PCR; TCRdb stores in-frame clones only, minus some. Among over 100,000 clones listed, roughly two thirds were seen once. Germline values: CDR1 LNHNV, CDR2 YYDKDF (reference sequence). This CDR3 contains 13 residues. Trimming took 7 bases from V and 5 from J, leaving 14 bases between them. The TCR comes from a woman aged 30 to 39 in good health and CMV-seronegative. V gene TRBV15 combines with J gene TRBJ2-5; a weak D match, TRBD2 (5 bases). Sequenced input: PBMCs. The CDR3 DNA sequence: TGTGCCACCAAAAAGGGAGTAGGTGAGACCCAGTACTTC. Protein product: CATKKGVGETQYF.